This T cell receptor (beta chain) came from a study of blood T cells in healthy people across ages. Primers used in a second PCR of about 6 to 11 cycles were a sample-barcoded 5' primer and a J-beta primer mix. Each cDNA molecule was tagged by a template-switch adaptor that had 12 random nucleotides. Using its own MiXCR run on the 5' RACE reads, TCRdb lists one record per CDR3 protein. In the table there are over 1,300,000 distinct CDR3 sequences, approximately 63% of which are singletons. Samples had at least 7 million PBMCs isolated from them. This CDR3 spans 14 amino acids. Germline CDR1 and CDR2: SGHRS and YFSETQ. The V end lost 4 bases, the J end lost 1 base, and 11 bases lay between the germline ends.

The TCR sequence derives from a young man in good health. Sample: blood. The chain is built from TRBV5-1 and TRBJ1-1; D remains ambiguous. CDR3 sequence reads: CASSRSPENTEAFF. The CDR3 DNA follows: TGCGCCAGCAGCCGGAGTCCGGAGAACACTGAAGCTTTCTTT.